This TCR beta chain was observed in a study of cytomegalovirus exposure and HLA in healthy donors. Study-level information: Of several hundred genotyped donors, 81% clustered with self-reported Caucasian donors. The study, taken as a whole, reports: In an earlier analysis, about 87% or about 30%: the productive usage of most TCR beta V segments. Researchers counted around 170 TCR beta chains as cytomegalovirus-associated. A later analysis showed HLA-associated TCR beta chains outstripping equally common others in clonal expansion.

Notes on this clone: What it recognizes is unknown.

Primers for the PCR totalled 60 Vbeta and 13 Jbeta. Profiling relied on immunoSEQ multiplex PCR, and the TCRdb table lists in-frame clones only, not all of them. This sample has around 200,000 clones, with approximately 81% found just once. This sequence was found in a woman between 50 and 59 years old in good health and CMV-seronegative. What was sequenced was PBMCs.

The CDR3 DNA is TGTGCCAGCTCACCATCGGCAGGTTCGAACACTGAAGCTTTCTTT. It specifies CASSPSAGSNTEAFF. The chain is built from TRBV18 and TRBJ1-1; D gene ambiguous. Germline V lookup: CDR1 KGHSH, CDR2 LQKENI. The V gene lost 2 bases and the J gene lost 1 base, with 11 bases spanning the gap. The CDR3 extends over 15 amino acids. Full variable domain (outside the CDR3, taken from reference TRBV18 and TRBJ1-1): NAGVMQNPRHLVRRRGQEARLRCSPMKGHSHVYWYRQLPEEGLKFMVYLQKENIIDESGMPKERFSAEFPKEGPSILRIQQVVRGDSAAYFCASSPSAGSNTEAFFGQGTRLTVV.